The rows below give T cell receptor beta chains drawn from one sample of a study of CD8+CD57+ T cells in acquired aplastic anemia. TCRdb re-analysed the reads in MiXCR, keeping a single row per CDR3 protein. Here the sample spans around 170,000 distinct CDR3 sequences, 55% to 70% being singletons. Sequenced input: sorted CD4+, CD8+, or CD8+CD57+ T cells (not recorded which) from PBMCs. Receptors were obtained from a human donor in good health. Each CDR3 is given with its conserved first and last residue. A D gene is named only where the DNA matches it firmly. Size values are once, few and many counts, or a class for expanded clones, and some rows have none.

v_call,d_call,clone_size,j_call,cdr3_nt,cdr3_aa
TRBV2,NA,NA,TRBJ1-2,TGTGCCAGCAGTGAAGTCAGGGGAGTGGATGGCTACACCTTC,CASSEVRGVDGYTF
TRBV20-1,NA,NA,TRBJ2-1,TGCAGTGCTAACCAGATCTCCTACAATGAGCAGTTCTTC,CSANQISYNEQFF
TRBV20-1,NA,NA,TRBJ2-1,TGCAGTGCTAGTGGGGACAAAGACTACAATGAGCAGTTCTTC,CSASGDKDYNEQFF
TRBV7-9,TRBD1,few,TRBJ2-3,TGTGCCAGCAGCCAAGGACAGGGCACAGATACGCAGTATTTT,CASSQGQGTDTQYF
TRBV9,TRBD2,NA,TRBJ2-1,TGTGCCAGCAGCGTAGAAGGGACCAGCGGGAGTCTCTTGAATGAGCAGTTCTTC,CASSVEGTSGSLLNEQFF
TRBV12-3/TRBV12-4,TRBD2,NA,TRBJ2-1,TGTGCCAGCAGTTCGTGGACTAGTGGTAGTCACAATGAGCAGTTCTTC,CASSSWTSGSHNEQFF
TRBV7-2,NA,once,TRBJ1-2,TGTGCCAGCAGCTTAGCGGGGGGCGCGGGAGCTAACTATGGCTACACCTTC,CASSLAGGAGANYGYTF
TRBV24-1,NA,NA,TRBJ2-1,TGTGCCACCAGTGATCATGCCAGGGGACTCTCCTACAATGAGCAGTTCTTC,CATSDHARGLSYNEQFF
TRBV2,TRBD2,once,TRBJ2-5,TGTGCCAGCAGTGGGGGACTAGCGGCAGCAGGAAGACAAGAGACCCAGTACTTC,CASSGGLAAAGRQETQYF
TRBV10-3,NA,NA,TRBJ1-3,TGTGCCAGCATGGAATTAGGATCTGGAAACACCATATATTTT,CASMELGSGNTIYF
TRBV6-5,NA,many,TRBJ2-6,TGTGCCAGCGGCAATCCTCAGGCTGGGGCCAACGTCCTGACTTTC,CASGNPQAGANVLTF
TRBV12-3/TRBV12-4,TRBD1,once,TRBJ2-5,TGTGCCAGCGGGACAGTCCTCCAAGAGACCCAGTACTTC,CASGTVLQETQYF
TRBV29-1,NA,NA,TRBJ1-1,TGCAGCGTGAACAGGGTGATCACTGAAGCTTTCTTT,CSVNRVITEAFF
TRBV5-1,NA,many,TRBJ2-7,TGCGCCAGCAGCTCGTGGACGGGCAGCTCCTACGAGCAGTACTTC,CASSSWTGSSYEQYF
TRBV9,NA,NA,TRBJ1-3,TGTGCCAGCAGCGTGGGTGCCTCTGGAAACACCATATATTTT,CASSVGASGNTIYF
TRBV9,TRBD1,NA,TRBJ1-2,TGTGCCAGCAGCGTCGGGACAGGGCGACAGGATGGCTACACCTTC,CASSVGTGRQDGYTF
TRBV5-6,NA,NA,TRBJ1-4,TGTGCCAGCAGCTTGTTACACGGGCAGGGTAATGAAAAACTGTTTTTT,CASSLLHGQGNEKLFF
TRBV5-1,TRBD2,NA,TRBJ2-3,TGCGCCAGCAGCGAGCGGACGGGAGGGACCGATGCCACGCAGTATTTT,CASSERTGGTDATQYF
TRBV9,TRBD2,NA,TRBJ2-2,TGTGCCAGCAGCGTCGCCGGGGAGGGCGGGGAGCTGTTTTTT,CASSVAGEGGELFF
TRBV24-1,NA,few,TRBJ2-3,TGTGCCACCAGTGTTAGGCAGGGGAGCACAGATACGCAGTATTTT,CATSVRQGSTDTQYF
TRBV29-1,NA,NA,TRBJ2-5,TGCAGCGTTGGAACAAACCGAGCCCAGTACTTC,CSVGTNRAQYF
TRBV20-1,TRBD1,many,TRBJ1-1,TGCAGTGCTAGAGCCGGGACAGGGCAAGACACTGAAGCTTTCTTT,CSARAGTGQDTEAFF
TRBV24-1,TRBD2,few,TRBJ2-7,TGTGCCACCAGTGATAGCGGGGGGCTTTACGAGCAGTACTTC,CATSDSGGLYEQYF
TRBV7-2,TRBD1,NA,TRBJ1-1,TGTGCCAGCAGCTTATGGGGGACAGGGAACACTGAAGCTTTCTTT,CASSLWGTGNTEAFF
TRBV20-1,NA,NA,TRBJ2-5,TGCAGTGCTAGAGATGCGGCTACCCCGGGGACCCAGTACTTC,CSARDAATPGTQYF
TRBV3-1,NA,many,TRBJ1-1,TGTGCCAGCAGCCAAGATTTGGCCATACCGAACACTGAAGCTTTCTTT,CASSQDLAIPNTEAFF
TRBV6-5,TRBD2,many,TRBJ2-1,TGTGCCAGCAGTGGACATCTAGCGGGAGGTGGGAATGAGCAGTTCTTC,CASSGHLAGGGNEQFF
TRBV3-1,TRBD1,few,TRBJ2-5,TGTGCCAGCAGCCAAGAGCTCGGGCAGGGGGCTGGTGAGACCCAGTACTTC,CASSQELGQGAGETQYF
TRBV7-8,NA,NA,TRBJ1-1,TGTGCCGGCAGCAACTATGACGGGGTGTATGACACTGAGGCTTTCTTT,CAGSNYDGVYDTEAFF
TRBV5-6,NA,many,TRBJ2-3,TGTGCCAGCAGCCCGGACGGAGACACAGATACGCAGTATTTT,CASSPDGDTDTQYF
TRBV15,NA,NA,TRBJ2-2,TGTGCCACCAGCGGGCAGGATGGCGGCACCGGGGAGCTGTTTTTT,CATSGQDGGTGELFF
TRBV2,NA,NA,TRBJ1-5,TGTGCCAGCAGACCAGGGGACGGGAATCAGCCCCAGCATTTT,CASRPGDGNQPQHF
TRBV19,TRBD2,NA,TRBJ2-3,TGTGCCAGTGAGAGCGGGGGAGGGGGCACAGATACGCAGTATTTT,CASESGGGGTDTQYF
TRBV7-9,TRBD1,NA,TRBJ1-5,TGTGCCAGCAGCTTAGGGGACAGGGGGTTCTCACAGCCCCAGCATTTT,CASSLGDRGFSQPQHF
TRBV3-1,TRBD1,few,TRBJ1-2,TGTGCCAGCAGCCAAGGGGGCCCCGGCGACAGGGGCTATGGCTACACCTTC,CASSQGGPGDRGYGYTF
TRBV7-9,NA,few,TRBJ2-7,TGTGCCAGCAGCTTAGATCCAGGGGCAGCCTACGAGCAGTACTTC,CASSLDPGAAYEQYF
TRBV20-1,TRBD2,NA,TRBJ2-1,TGCAGTGCTAGTTCTAGCGGGAGAGGGGTTGAGCAGTTCTTC,CSASSSGRGVEQFF
TRBV24-1,NA,NA,TRBJ2-6,TGTGCCACCAGTGATGGGGGAAGGTCTGGGGCCAACGTCCTGACTTTC,CATSDGGRSGANVLTF
TRBV6-1,NA,many,TRBJ2-3,TGTGCCAGTACCCCCCGCGAGGGAGTAGGGCAGTATTTT,CASTPREGVGQYF
TRBV7-2,NA,NA,TRBJ1-6,TGTGCCAGCAGCTTAGCGGGGGGGGCGGGTGGTTCACCCCTCCACTTT,CASSLAGGAGGSPLHF
TRBV7-9,TRBD1,NA,TRBJ1-2,TGTGCCAGCAGCTCCACCCCGGGACAGGGGGCCATTGACTACACCTTC,CASSSTPGQGAIDYTF
TRBV19,TRBD1,many,TRBJ1-2,TGTGCCAGTAGTATACTTCCGGGACAGCGTCCGGGCTACACCTTC,CASSILPGQRPGYTF
TRBV7-9,NA,once,TRBJ2-5,TGTGCCAGCAGCTTAGGAGGGGGGGTGGAGACCCAGTACTTC,CASSLGGGVETQYF
TRBV20-1,TRBD2,NA,TRBJ2-5,TGCAGTGCTAGACCACCGACTAGCGGGAGTAAGGAGACCCAGTACTTC,CSARPPTSGSKETQYF
TRBV5-1,NA,NA,TRBJ1-1,TGCGCCAGCAGCTTGGTGTTAGGCACTGAAGCTTTCTTT,CASSLVLGTEAFF
TRBV20-1,TRBD1,many,TRBJ1-1,TGCAGTGCCTGGGACAGCAGTTTGAACACTGAAGCTTTCTTT,CSAWDSSLNTEAFF
TRBV4-1,TRBD2,once,TRBJ2-7,TGCGCCAGCAGCCAAGGGGCTAGCGGGAGGACTGAGCAGTACTTC,CASSQGASGRTEQYF
TRBV15,NA,NA,TRBJ1-6,TGTGCCACCAGCAGAGATCTAGGGGGACGGTCACCCCTCCACTTT,CATSRDLGGRSPLHF
TRBV11-2,NA,once,TRBJ1-1,TGTGCCAGCAGCTTAGGCGGAGGGAGGACTGAAGCTTTCTTT,CASSLGGGRTEAFF
TRBV7-9,NA,few,TRBJ2-7,TGTGCCAGCAGCTTAGTTGGGGAGGAATCCCTCTCCTACGAGCAGTACTTC,CASSLVGEESLSYEQYF
TRBV20-1,NA,few,TRBJ2-7,TGCAGTGCTAATCATAGGGGGGGCTACGAGCAGTACTTC,CSANHRGGYEQYF
TRBV10-3,NA,NA,TRBJ2-3,TGTGCCAGCAGTGACTCGGAGCTAGCTACGCAGTATTTT,CASSDSELATQYF
TRBV6-1,NA,NA,TRBJ1-3,TGTGCCAGCACGTCGTCCGGGACTTACTCTGGAAACACCATATATTTT,CASTSSGTYSGNTIYF
TRBV19,NA,many,TRBJ2-1,TGTGCCAGTAGTCCTAGCGATAGTAGAATTGGGAAACTTGAGCAGTTCTTC,CASSPSDSRIGKLEQFF